One sample yielded the 14 T cell receptor beta chains listed below, sequenced in a study of blood T cell repertoires in COVID-19. The method was immunoSEQ multiplex PCR; TCRdb's version includes in-frame clones alone and lacks a portion of them. The sample holds some 520,000 clones, roughly nine tenths seen once. Specimen: peripheral blood. All receptors come from a man aged 18 to 29 with COVID-19, enrolled during active disease.

The chain recombines TRBV14 with TRBJ2-5, with TRBD2 as a possible D gene (6 bases). Germline V CDR1 and CDR2: SGHDN, FVKESK. V lost 0 bases to trimming and J lost 10 bases, with 21 bases between them. The CDR3 is 16 amino acids. In DNA, the CDR3 is TGTGCCAGCAGCCAAGATCGCACCGGGGGTGGGATGGACCAGTACTTC. It yields the protein CASSQDRTGGGMDQYF.

The chain couples TRBV4-1 to TRBJ2-3, with 8 bases fitting TRBD2. Germline CDR1 and CDR2: MGHRA and YSYEKL. V lost 0 bases and J lost 9; bases outside the gene matches: 8. This CDR3 region has 15 residues. The CDR3 loop is CASSQDRSGSTTQYF. The CDR3 nucleotides are TGCGCCAGCAGCCAAGATCGAAGCGGGAGTACCACGCAGTATTTT.

This chain joins TRBV19 and TRBJ2-1; 9 nucleotides line up with TRBD2. The CDR3 has 17 amino acids. Looked up from germline, CDR1 is LNHDA and CDR2 is SQIVND (reference sequence). For the CDR3, the DNA is TGTGACCCGAAGGGGGGAGACGTAGCGGGAGTCTACAATGAGCAGTTCTTC. Translating gives CDPKGGDVAGVYNEQFF. The entire variable domain, with the rest obtained from reference TRBV19 and TRBJ2-1, is as follows: DGGITQSPKYLFRKEGQNVTLSCEQNLNHDAMYWYRQDPGQGLRLIYYSQIVNDFQKGDIAEGYSVSREKKESFPLTVTSAQKNPTAFYLCDPKGGDVAGVYNEQFFGPGTRLTVL.

The chain has TRBV7-8 and TRBJ2-7, with 9 bases aligning to TRBD2. J was trimmed by 3 bases and V by 1 base; bases with no gene match: 7. This CDR3 is built from 16 residues. Germline V gene lookup returns CDR1 SGHVS and CDR2 FQNEAQ. CDR3 nucleotide sequence: TGTGCCAGCAGCTTAGAGGGCGGGAGGGCGTTCTACGAGCAGTACTTC. Its translation is CASSLEGGRAFYEQYF.

This clone has just a few counts. This chain connects TRBV4-1 to TRBJ1-6; D might be TRBD1 (6 bases). In germline, CDR1 is MGHRA, CDR2 YSYEKL. V gave up 6 bases and J gave up 10 bases, with 16 bases separating them. The CDR3 consists of 14 residues. The CDR3 nucleotides are TGCGCCAGCAGTTACCGGGACATTGGCTCACCCCTCCACTTT. Protein: CASSYRDIGSPLHF.

The rearrangement uses TRBV3-1 (or the pseudogene TRBV3-2) and TRBJ2-6; 10 bases align to TRBD2. The germline V gene has CDR1 LGHDT and CDR2 YNNKEL (reference sequence). The length of the CDR3 is 19 residues. The junction had 12 bases not matched to a gene; V was cut back by 5 bases and J by 2 bases. The CDR3 sequence is CASSSSRRSGRAGANVLTF. CDR3 nucleotides: TGTGCCAGCAGCTCCAGTCGACGGAGCGGGAGGGCTGGGGCCAACGTCCTGACTTTC.

This clone was seen a handful of times. The rearrangement links TRBV15 to TRBJ2-7; 8 bases are a match to TRBD1. Per germline, CDR1 LNHNV and CDR2 YYDKDF (reference sequence). This CDR3 has 14 residues. Trimming cost V 1 base and J 2 bases; bases outside gene matches: 1. In nucleotides, the CDR3 is TGTGCCACCAGCAGAGGGGGACAGGCCTACGAGCAGTACTTC. Amino acids: CATSRGGQAYEQYF.

This clone was counted once. The CDR3 DNA sequence: TGTGCCACCAAGGAGGGACGGGCCATTCAGTACTTC. This sequence encodes CATKEGRAIQYF. This chain connects TRBV11-2 to TRBJ2-4, with a tentative D call TRBD2 (6 bases). Germline V gene data show CDR1 as SGHAT and CDR2 as FQNNGV. The CDR3 is 12 residues long. Trimming stripped 10 bases from V and 9 bases from J, with 16 bases between. Combining the CDR3 with reference TRBV11-2 and TRBJ2-4 gives the whole variable domain EAGVAQSPRYKIIEKRQSVAFWCNPISGHATLYWYQQILGQGPKLLIQFQNNGVVDDSQLPKDRFSAERLKGVDSTLKIQPAKLEDSAVYLCATKEGRAIQYFGAGTRLSVL.

The rearrangement uses TRBV6-5 and TRBJ2-2; the D gene is possibly TRBD2 (6 bases). The CDR3 extends over 15 amino acids. The V and J ends lost 6 bases and 3 bases respectively, with 14 bases between them. Per germline, CDR1 MNHEY and CDR2 SVGAGI. Written as DNA, the CDR3 is TGTGCCAGCAGCCGCCGACGGGAGTACACCGGGGAGCTGTTTTTT. This translates into CASSRRREYTGELFF.

This rearrangement joins TRBV5-1 to TRBJ2-3; 14 nucleotides align to TRBD2. The CDR3 extends over 19 amino acids. The V segment lost 4 bases and the J segment 3 bases; nucleotides outside the gene matches: 13. The V gene's germline CDR1 is SGHRS and CDR2 YFSETQ. The CDR3 sequence: CASSPVLTSGRAGTDTQYF. The CDR3 nucleotides are TGCGCCAGCAGCCCCGTACTGACTAGCGGGAGGGCCGGGACAGATACGCAGTATTTT. Supplemented by reference TRBV5-1 and TRBJ2-3, the full variable domain reads KAGVTQTPRYLIKTRGQQVTLSCSPISGHRSVSWYQQTPGQGLQFLFEYFSETQRNKGNFPGRFSGRQFSNSRSEMNVSTLELGDSALYLCASSPVLTSGRAGTDTQYFGPGTRLTVL.

This chain's CDR3 is CATSRVKGRGLFF. In DNA, the CDR3 is TGTGCCACCAGCAGGGTAAAAGGGCGCGGGCTGTTTTTT. This rearrangement joins TRBV15 to TRBJ1-4; D is unclear. The CDR3 extends over 13 amino acids. CDR1 and CDR2 (germline): LNHNV, YYDKDF (reference sequence). Trimming took 3 bases from V and 14 from J, leaving 16 bases between them.

This sequence joins TRBV12-5 and TRBJ2-2; TRBD2 agrees at 7 bases. There are 18 residues in the CDR3. CDR1 LGHNT and CDR2 FRNRAP come from the germline V gene. The V and J ends lost 1 base and 5 bases, in that order; junction bases with no gene match: 13. This CDR3 reads CASGLAESGVGGTGELFF. CDR3 nucleotide sequence: TGTGCTAGTGGTTTGGCCGAGAGCGGGGTTGGGGGGACCGGGGAGCTGTTTTTT.

The table lists this clone with a few counts. This chain joins TRBV7-6 and TRBJ1-5; D not resolved. The V end was cut by 2 bases, the J end by 6 bases, with 8 bases between. The germline V gene has CDR1 SGHVS and CDR2 FNYEAQ. The CDR3 covers 13 residues. The CDR3 reads CASSLSTSQPQHF. The CDR3 nucleotides are TGTGCCAGCAGCTTAAGTACAAGTCAGCCCCAGCATTTT. Full variable domain (remainder filled in from reference TRBV7-6 and TRBJ1-5): GAGVSQSPRYKVTKRGQDVALRCDPISGHVSLYWYRQALGQGPEFLTYFNYEAQQDKSGLPNDRFSAERPEGSISTLTIQRTEQRDSAMYRCASSLSTSQPQHFGDGTRLSIL.

The V gene is TRBV10-3, the J gene TRBJ2-5, with 7 bases matching TRBD1. Germline assignment: CDR1 ENHRY and CDR2 SYGVKD. The CDR3 sequence is 13 residues long. The V segment lost 8 bases and the J segment 1 base; nucleotides outside the gene matches: 4. Here the CDR3 reads CAIADRPQETQYF. The CDR3 bases are TGTGCCATCGCGGACAGGCCCCAAGAGACCCAGTACTTC.